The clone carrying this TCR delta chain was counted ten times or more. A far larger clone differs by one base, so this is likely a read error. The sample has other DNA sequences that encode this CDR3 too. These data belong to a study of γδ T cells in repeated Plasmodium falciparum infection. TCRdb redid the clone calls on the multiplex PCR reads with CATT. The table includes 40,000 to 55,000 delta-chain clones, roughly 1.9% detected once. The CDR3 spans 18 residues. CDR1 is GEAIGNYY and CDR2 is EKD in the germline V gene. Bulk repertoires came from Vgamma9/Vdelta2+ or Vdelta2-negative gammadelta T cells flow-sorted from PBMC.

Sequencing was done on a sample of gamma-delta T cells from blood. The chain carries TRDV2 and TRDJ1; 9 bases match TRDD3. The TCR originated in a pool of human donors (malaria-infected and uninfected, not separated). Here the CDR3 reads CACDTGSLLGEHPDKLIF. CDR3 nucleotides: TGTGCCTGTGACACCGGTTCCTTACTGGGGGAGCACCCCGACAAACTCATCTTT.